These 2 T cell receptor beta chains were sequenced from one sample in a study of T cell responses to AZD1222 COVID-19 vaccine. Sequencing used immunoSEQ multiplex PCR; TCRdb keeps in-frame clones, though not all of them. This sample has around 99,000 clones, with 91% found just once. Material: peripheral blood, obtained on day 0 of AZD1222 vaccination. The receptors shown here come from an adult in good health.

This clone has a single count. The V gene is TRBV27, the J gene TRBJ1-2; no clear D gene. V lost 4 bases, J lost 8 bases, and 14 bases lay in between. This CDR3 has 13 amino acids. Germline CDR1 and CDR2: MNHEY and SMNVEV (reference sequence). CDR3 coding DNA: TGTGCCAGCAGTTCCTCGAGGGTAGGCGGCTACACCTTC. Protein product: CASSSSRVGGYTF.

The chain couples TRBV3-1 (or the pseudogene TRBV3-2) to TRBJ1-2, with TRBD1 as a possible D gene (5 bases). This CDR3 has 15 amino acids. Germline V CDR1 and CDR2: LGHDT, YNNKEL (reference sequence). The V gene lost 4 bases and the J gene lost 0 bases, with 12 bases spanning the gap. CDR3 bases: TGTGCCAGCAGCCCCCGTACGACAGCTAACTATGGCTACACCTTC. This translates into CASSPRTTANYGYTF.